This TCR beta chain was obtained from a study of OX40 agonist ivuxolimab in advanced cancers. The table came from immunoSEQ multiplex PCR; TCRdb's copy has only in-frame clones and leaves some out. The table lists about 100,000 clones, approximately 89% of them singletons. The CDR3 spans 11 residues. Trimming took off 3 bases at V and 0 bases at J, with 0 bases between the two ends. The V gene's germline CDR1 is SGHTA and CDR2 FQGNSA. To note about this clone: The antigen is not known. Distinct nucleotide sequences in the sample also encode this CDR3.

Findings and limits, study-wide: Expansion of clones was among the lowest in partial responders at 0.1-3.0 mg/kg.

The gene calls are TRBV7-2 and TRBJ2-7; D uncertain. The clonotype comes from an adult with an advanced solid tumor such as melanoma, head and neck, liver or kidney cancer. The sample here was CD4+ or CD8+ T cells sorted from blood, taken in a trial of the OX40 agonist ivuxolimab. This CDR3 is CASSFSYEQYF. CDR3 bases: TGTGCCAGCAGCTTCTCCTACGAGCAGTACTTC.